Each of the 14 T cell receptor beta chains below was sequenced from the same sample in a study of PD-1 blockade in classical Hodgkin lymphoma (dated by TCRdb to between 2020 and 2021). Library method: the immunoSEQ multiplex PCR assay. Not all clones reach the TCRdb copy of this immuneACCESS table, which keeps in-frame sequences only. Checked studies attribute under half of the gap to unresolved V genes and leave the rest unexplained. The sample data list around 150,000 clones, and about 81% of these were observed just once. The ten most abundant clones make up roughly 9.8% of the sample. Sample time point, as interpreted from the label and publication: cycle 2 day 1 (C2D1) of nivolumab. All trial patients had relapsed after autologous stem cell transplantation, with cohorts A, B and C differing in prior brentuximab vedotin exposure. This specimen consisted of peripheral blood mononuclear cells (PBMCs), obtained before the second cycle of nivolumab. These receptors all come from a human donor with classical Hodgkin lymphoma.

This clone was detected only once. The gene calls are TRBV4-2 and TRBJ1-4, with 11 bases lining up with TRBD1. V was clipped by 5 bases and J by 2 bases; unmatched bases: 4. The CDR3 contains 16 residues. The germline V gene has CDR1 LGHNA and CDR2 YNFKEQ. The CDR3 loop is CASSSGQGATNEKLFF. The DNA of the CDR3 is TGTGCCAGCAGCTCAGGACAGGGGGCGACTAATGAAAAACTGTTTTTT.

V and J are TRBV6-6 and TRBJ2-3; D perhaps matches TRBD2 (6 bases). CDR3 size: 14 residues. The germline V gene has CDR1 MNHNY and CDR2 SVGAGI (reference sequence). The V gene lost 6 bases and the J gene lost 5 bases, with 15 bases spanning the gap. The CDR3 is CASSAGGSLDTQYF. The CDR3 coding sequence is TGTGCCAGCAGCGCCGGGGGATCCTTAGATACGCAGTATTTT.

This chain uses TRBV7-9 with TRBJ1-1, with D possibly being TRBD1 (5 bases). V was trimmed by 5 bases and J by 7 bases, leaving 11 bases between them. The CDR3 extends over 12 amino acids. Looked up from germline, CDR1 is SEHNR and CDR2 is FQNEAQ (reference sequence). The CDR3 nucleotides are TGTGCCAGCAGCAATTGGGACGGTGAAGCTTTCTTT. Its protein product is CASSNWDGEAFF.

The chain couples TRBV5-8 to TRBJ1-5; the D is unclear. The germline gives CDR1 SGHTS, CDR2 YDEGEE. The CDR3 length is 12 residues. V gave up 3 bases and J gave up 7 bases, with 8 bases separating them. As DNA, the CDR3 is TGTGCCAGCAGCTCACTGGGGCAGCCCCAGCATTTT. Its protein is CASSSLGQPQHF.

J is TRBJ2-1 and V is TRBV20-1; 10 positions agree with TRBD1. Losses at the gene ends were 7 bases for V and 6 bases for J; bases not matched to a gene: 0. The CDR3 has 11 amino acids. Germline V CDR1 and CDR2: DFQATT, SNEGSKA (reference sequence). The CDR3 DNA sequence: TGCAGTGGGGACAGGGGCAATGAGCAGTTCTTC. Translating gives CSGDRGNEQFF.

The CDR3 DNA is TGTGCCAGCAGCTCTAGCGTAACTATCACAGATACGCAGTATTTT. Encoded protein: CASSSSVTITDTQYF. This chain joins TRBV7-9 and TRBJ2-3; D perhaps matches TRBD2 (6 bases). CDR3 length: 15 residues. Per germline, CDR1 SEHNR and CDR2 FQNEAQ (reference sequence). V gave up 4 bases and J gave up 2 bases, with 13 bases separating them. The entire variable domain, with the rest obtained from reference TRBV7-9 and TRBJ2-3, is as follows: DTGVSQNPRHKITKRGQNVTFRCDPISEHNRLYWYRQTLGQGPEFLTYFQNEAQLEKSRLLSDRFSAERPKGSFSTLEIQRTEQGDSAMYLCASSSSVTITDTQYFGPGTRLTVL.

CDR3 in DNA: TGTGCCATCAGTGAGTCGGTCTCTGGAAACACCATATATTTT. This sequence encodes CAISESVSGNTIYF. The chain uses TRBV10-3 and TRBJ1-3, with D unclear. This CDR3 contains 14 residues. Trimming shortened V by 0 bases and J by 0 bases, and 3 bases separated the two germline ends. Germline CDR1 ENHRY, CDR2 SYGVKD.

This chain uses TRBV11-2 with TRBJ2-2; 11 positions agree with TRBD2. The germline V gene encodes CDR1 SGHAT and CDR2 FQNNGV. J gave up 4 bases and V 1 base, and 2 bases lay outside the gene matches. The CDR3 sequence is 16 residues long. The CDR3 sequence is CASSLVLAGVTGELFF. The DNA of the CDR3 is TGTGCCAGCAGCTTAGTACTAGCGGGGGTCACCGGGGAGCTGTTTTTT.

The V and J genes are TRBV7-3 and TRBJ2-1; a possible D gene is TRBD1 (6 bases). Germline-derived CDR1 and CDR2 are SGHTA and FQGTGA. V dropped 4 bases and J dropped 8 bases, with 12 bases sitting between them. This CDR3 is built from 13 residues. CDR3 DNA: TGTGCCAGCAGCTCCCACAGGGAAGATGAGCAGTTCTTC. Residues: CASSSHREDEQFF.

The chain is built from TRBV18 and TRBJ2-3; D unresolved. This CDR3 region has 14 residues. Germline V gene data show CDR1 as KGHSH and CDR2 as LQKENI. V was clipped by 0 bases and J by 3 bases, with 7 bases between them. The DNA for the CDR3 is TGTGCCAGCTCACCACCAGGGTTTACAGATACGCAGTATTTT. As protein: CASSPPGFTDTQYF.

Here the CDR3 DNA reads TGTGCCAGCAGCTTATGGACAGGGCCTAGGACCCAGTACTTC. This translates into CASSLWTGPRTQYF. The V gene is TRBV7-3, the J gene TRBJ2-5, with TRBD1 identical over 8 bases. CDR1 is SGHTA, CDR2 FQGTGA, per germline. V shed 2 bases, J shed 7 bases, and the junction held 6 bases outside the gene matches. CDR3 length: 14 residues.

The genes are TRBV28 and TRBJ2-7, with 9 bases fitting TRBD2. The CDR3 runs 18 residues. J gave up 7 bases and V 2 bases, and 18 bases lay outside the gene matches. Germline loops: CDR1 MDHEN, CDR2 SYDVKM. CDR3 DNA: TGTGCCAGCAGTTTAAGGGCCCGGGTCGTAGCGGGAGTTTGGGAGCAGTACTTC. Its translation: CASSLRARVVAGVWEQYF. The variable domain in full, completed from reference TRBV28 and TRBJ2-7, reads DVKVTQSSRYLVKRTGEKVFLECVQDMDHENMFWYRQDPGLGLRLIYFSYDVKMKEKGDIPEGYSVSREKKERFSLILESASTNQTSMYLCASSLRARVVAGVWEQYFGPGTRLTVT.

The chain recombines TRBV5-4 with TRBJ1-3; D is ambiguous. V lost 4 bases to trimming and J lost 4 bases, with 9 bases between them. The CDR3 consists of 13 residues. CDR1 is SGHNT, CDR2 YYREEE, per germline (reference sequence). The CDR3 DNA sequence: TGTGCCAGCAGCCCGGACTTAGGAAACACCATATATTTT. It is translated as CASSPDLGNTIYF.

J is TRBJ1-2 and V is TRBV6-5, with 9 bases that match TRBD1. The V segment lost 2 bases and the J segment 6 bases; nucleotides outside the gene matches: 4. The CDR3 totals 14 residues. Per the germline V gene, CDR1 is MNHEY and CDR2 is SVGAGI. The CDR3 loop reads CASSYVTGGNGYTF. Written as DNA, the CDR3 is TGTGCCAGCAGTTACGTTACAGGGGGCAATGGCTACACCTTC.